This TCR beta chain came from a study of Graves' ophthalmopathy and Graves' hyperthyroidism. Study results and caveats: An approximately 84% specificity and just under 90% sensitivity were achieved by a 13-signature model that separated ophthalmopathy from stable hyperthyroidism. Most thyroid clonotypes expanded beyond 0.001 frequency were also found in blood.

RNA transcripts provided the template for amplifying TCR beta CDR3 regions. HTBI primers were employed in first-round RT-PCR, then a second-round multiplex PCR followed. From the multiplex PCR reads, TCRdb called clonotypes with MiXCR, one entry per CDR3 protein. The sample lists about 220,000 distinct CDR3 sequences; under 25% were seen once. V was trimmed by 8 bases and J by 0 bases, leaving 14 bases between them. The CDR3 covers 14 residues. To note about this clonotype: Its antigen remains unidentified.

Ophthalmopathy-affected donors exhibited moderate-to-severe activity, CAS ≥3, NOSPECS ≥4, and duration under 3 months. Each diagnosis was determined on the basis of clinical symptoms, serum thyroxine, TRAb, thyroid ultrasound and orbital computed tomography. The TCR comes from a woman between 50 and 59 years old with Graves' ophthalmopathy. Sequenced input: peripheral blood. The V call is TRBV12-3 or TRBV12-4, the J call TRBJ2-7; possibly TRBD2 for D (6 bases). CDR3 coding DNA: TGTGCCAGCCGGTCGGGGGAATACTCCTACGAGCAGTACTTC. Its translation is CASRSGEYSYEQYF.